The entry below gives a single TCR beta chain sequence along with its context. The data originate from a study of blood T cell repertoires in COVID-19. Study at large: COVID-19 samples from acute and convalescent phases originated in the United States, Italy and Spain. T cells, B-cell-depleted T cells, or PBMCs supplied cDNA or gDNA.

In the source study's methods: Amplification of reference gene primers provided the estimated nucleated cell counts. Method: immunoSEQ multiplex PCR; TCRdb's copy keeps in-frame clones and lacks some. That table supplies the V and J calls and clone size; D and trimming were determined from the DNA. The sample has 130,000 or so clones, 88% seen once; the top ten hold approximately 1.4%. CDR3 length: 16 residues. The V gene end was trimmed by 1 base and the J gene end by 0 bases; junction bases not matched to a gene: 2. CDR1 and CDR2 from the germline V gene are SGHDT and YYEEEE. The specimen was peripheral blood. The clonotype comes from a human donor in a cohort sampled during active COVID-19. The chain recombines TRBV5-6 with TRBJ2-3; TRBD2 aligns across 10 bases. The CDR3 is CASSLRTSGSTDTQYF. CDR3 bases: TGTGCCAGCAGCTTGCGGACTAGCGGCAGCACAGATACGCAGTATTTT.